This T cell receptor beta chain was obtained from a study of cytomegalovirus exposure and HLA in healthy donors. This CDR3 comprises 13 residues. Germline assignment: CDR1 LNHDA and CDR2 SQIVND (reference sequence). V was clipped by 7 bases and J by 2 bases, with 8 bases between them. The study ran its PCR with 60 Vbeta and 13 Jbeta primers. Sequencing was performed with immunoSEQ multiplex PCR; in TCRdb, only in-frame clones are kept and a portion is missing. In the table there are 90,000 to 110,000 clones, under 85% of which are singletons. What was sequenced was PBMCs. The TCR was taken from a woman between 40 and 50 years old in good health and CMV-seropositive. The gene calls are TRBV19 and TRBJ1-4, with D unclear. Written as DNA, the CDR3 is TGTGCCAGTATGTTGCGGACTAATGAAAAACTGTTTTTT. Encoded protein: CASMLRTNEKLFF.